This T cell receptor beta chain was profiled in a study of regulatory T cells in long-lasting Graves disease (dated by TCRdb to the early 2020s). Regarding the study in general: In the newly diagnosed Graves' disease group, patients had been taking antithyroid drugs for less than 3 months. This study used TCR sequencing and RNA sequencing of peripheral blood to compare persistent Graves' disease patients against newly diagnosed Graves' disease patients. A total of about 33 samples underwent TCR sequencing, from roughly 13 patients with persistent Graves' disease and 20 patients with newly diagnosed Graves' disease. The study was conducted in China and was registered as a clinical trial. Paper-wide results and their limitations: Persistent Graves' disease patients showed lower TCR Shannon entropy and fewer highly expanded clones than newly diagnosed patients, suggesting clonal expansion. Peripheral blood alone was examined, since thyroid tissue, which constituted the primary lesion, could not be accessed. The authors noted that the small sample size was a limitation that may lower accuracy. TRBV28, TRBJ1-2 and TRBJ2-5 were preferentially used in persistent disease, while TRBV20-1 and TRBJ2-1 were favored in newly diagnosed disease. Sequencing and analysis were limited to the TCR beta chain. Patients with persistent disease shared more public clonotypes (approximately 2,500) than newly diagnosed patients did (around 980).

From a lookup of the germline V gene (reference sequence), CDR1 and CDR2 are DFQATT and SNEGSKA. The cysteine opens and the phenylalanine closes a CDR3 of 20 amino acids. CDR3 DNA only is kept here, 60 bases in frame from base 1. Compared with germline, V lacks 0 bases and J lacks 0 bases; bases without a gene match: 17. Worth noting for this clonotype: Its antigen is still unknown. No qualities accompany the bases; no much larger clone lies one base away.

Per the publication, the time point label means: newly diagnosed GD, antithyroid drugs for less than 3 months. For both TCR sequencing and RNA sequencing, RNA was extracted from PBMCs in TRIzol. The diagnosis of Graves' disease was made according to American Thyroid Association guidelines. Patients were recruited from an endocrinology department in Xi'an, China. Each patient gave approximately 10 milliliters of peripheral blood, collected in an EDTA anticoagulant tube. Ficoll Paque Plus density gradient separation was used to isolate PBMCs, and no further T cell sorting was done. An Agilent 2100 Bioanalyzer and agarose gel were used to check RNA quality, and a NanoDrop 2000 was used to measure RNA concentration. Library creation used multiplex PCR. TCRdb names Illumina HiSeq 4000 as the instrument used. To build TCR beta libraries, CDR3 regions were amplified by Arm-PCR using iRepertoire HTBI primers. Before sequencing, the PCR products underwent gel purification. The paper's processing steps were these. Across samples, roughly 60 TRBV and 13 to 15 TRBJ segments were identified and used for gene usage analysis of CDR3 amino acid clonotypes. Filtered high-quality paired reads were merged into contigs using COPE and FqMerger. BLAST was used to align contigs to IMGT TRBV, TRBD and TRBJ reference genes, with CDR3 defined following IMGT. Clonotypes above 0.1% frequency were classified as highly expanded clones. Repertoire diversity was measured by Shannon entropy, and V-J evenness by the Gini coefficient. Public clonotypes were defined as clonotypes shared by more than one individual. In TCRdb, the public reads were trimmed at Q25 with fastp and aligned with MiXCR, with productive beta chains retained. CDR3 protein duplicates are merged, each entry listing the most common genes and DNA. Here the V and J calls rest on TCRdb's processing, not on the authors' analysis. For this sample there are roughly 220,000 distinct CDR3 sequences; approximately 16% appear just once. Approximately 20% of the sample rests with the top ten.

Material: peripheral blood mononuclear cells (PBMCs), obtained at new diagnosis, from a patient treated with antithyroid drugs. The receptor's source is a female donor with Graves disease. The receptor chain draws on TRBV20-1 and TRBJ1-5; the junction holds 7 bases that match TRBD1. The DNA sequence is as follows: TGCAGTGCTAGAGATCTGACCGACAGGGAACGGGGGTATAGCAATCAGCCCCAGCATTTT. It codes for CSARDLTDRERGYSNQPQHF.